The subject of this entry is one T cell receptor (beta chain). Its target is unknown. The data stem from a study of siplizumab effects on memory and regulatory T cells. Sequencing used immunoSEQ multiplex PCR; TCRdb keeps in-frame clones, though not all of them. The sample records tens of thousands of clones, 87% being singletons. This CDR3 is built from 12 residues. Trimming cost V 4 bases and J 4 bases, with 9 bases left between them. Looked up from germline, CDR1 is SGHRS and CDR2 is YFSETQ. The study, taken as a whole, reports: Only a minor fraction of alloreactive clones mapped to unstimulated subsets. Proof of suppressive function in proliferating Tregs from siplizumab cultures was not established.

Sequencing was carried out using Tregs sorted from blood. The sequence came from a human donor in good health. The chain uses TRBV5-1 and TRBJ2-7; weak D call: TRBD1 (6 bases). CDR3 DNA: TGCGCCAGCAGCGCCCAGGGGTACGAGCAGTACTTC. Its protein product is CASSAQGYEQYF. The complete variable domain, with remaining parts taken from reference TRBV5-1 and TRBJ2-7, reads KAGVTQTPRYLIKTRGQQVTLSCSPISGHRSVSWYQQTPGQGLQFLFEYFSETQRNKGNFPGRFSGRQFSNSRSEMNVSTLELGDSALYLCASSAQGYEQYFGPGTRLTVT.